This entry concerns a single TCR beta chain. What it binds is unknown. Use of 60 Vbeta and 13 Jbeta primers characterized the PCR. Method: immunoSEQ multiplex PCR; TCRdb's copy keeps in-frame clones and lacks some. The sample holds about 89,000 clones; approximately 70% are singletons and the top ten take around 2.3%. This sample was taken from a study of cytomegalovirus exposure and HLA in healthy donors. There are 16 residues in the CDR3. V dropped 1 base and J dropped 11; count of bases not matched to a gene: 12. The germline gives CDR1 MGHRA, CDR2 YSYEKL. General study points: Association of approximately 16,000 TCR beta sequences with HLA alleles was found at 0.05 false discovery rate in a later analysis.

The source material was PBMCs. The sequence was collected from a man aged 25 to 40 in good health and CMV-seronegative. The chain employs TRBV4-1 and TRBJ2-2, with 8 nucleotides matching TRBD2. Here the CDR3 reads CASSQGNSGAWGELFF. The CDR3 DNA follows: TGCGCCAGCAGCCAAGGAAATAGCGGGGCCTGGGGTGAGCTGTTTTTT.